These 13 T cell receptor beta chains were all obtained from the same sample, sequenced in a study of blood T cell repertoires in COVID-19. Here immunoSEQ multiplex PCR was the method, and the copy in TCRdb shows in-frame clones only, minus some. The data hold 99,000 or so clones, with 87% observed a single time. The sample consisted of peripheral blood. The receptors were gathered from a man aged 50-60 years with acute or convalescent COVID-19.

This clone turned up a few times. The chain uses TRBV15 and TRBJ2-3; D may be TRBD2 (7 bases). The V and J ends lost 7 bases and 2 bases respectively, with 13 bases between them. Germline V gene data show CDR1 as LNHNV and CDR2 as YYDKDF (reference sequence). There are 14 residues in the CDR3. CDR3 sequence reads: CATTGRGATDTQYF. The CDR3 nucleotides are TGTGCCACCACAGGGAGGGGGGCCACAGATACGCAGTATTTT.

The chain joins TRBV7-2 to TRBJ2-2, with TRBD1 as a possible D gene (5 bases). Germline V CDR1 and CDR2: SGHTA, FQGNSA. Trimming stripped 6 bases from V and 0 bases from J, with 8 bases between. The CDR3 is 14 residues long. In DNA, the CDR3 is TGTGCCAGCAGTCGACAGCCGAACACCGGGGAGCTGTTTTTT. Translation: CASSRQPNTGELFF.

J is TRBJ1-4 and V is TRBV7-8; 7 bases agree with TRBD1. With 5 bases clipped from V and 6 bases from J, the junction kept 9 bases outside the gene matches. This CDR3 has 15 amino acids. Germline CDR1 is SGHVS and CDR2 is FQNEAQ. The CDR3 here is CASSALTGHYEKLFF. DNA for the CDR3: TGTGCCAGCAGCGCTCTGACAGGGCATTATGAAAAACTGTTTTTT.

This chain uses TRBV30 with TRBJ2-1, with 9 positions matching TRBD2. From germline, CDR1 is GTSNPN and CDR2 SVGIG (reference sequence). The CDR3 is 15 residues long. The junction had 9 bases not matched to a gene; V was cut back by 2 bases and J by 7 bases. The CDR3 DNA reads as TGTGCCTGGAGTTTGACTAGCGGAACCGGGAATGAGCAGTTCTTC. This translates into CAWSLTSGTGNEQFF. Full variable domain (outside the CDR3, taken from reference TRBV30 and TRBJ2-1): SQTIHQWPATLVQPVGSPLSLECTVEGTSNPNLYWYRQAAGRGLQLLFYSVGIGQISSEVPQNLSASRPQDRQFILSSKKLLLSDSGFYLCAWSLTSGTGNEQFFGPGTRLTVL.

V and J are TRBV5-1 and TRBJ2-1, with 8 bases matching TRBD2. Germline lookup yields CDR1 SGHRS and CDR2 YFSETQ. The V and J ends lost 4 bases and 2 bases, in that order; junction bases with no gene match: 5. CDR3 size: 15 residues. For the CDR3, the DNA is TGCGCCAGCAGCCCCACTAGCGGCACCTACAATGAGCAGTTCTTC. Protein sequence: CASSPTSGTYNEQFF.

This clone was seen a few times. The genes are TRBV9 and TRBJ2-1; TRBD1 is a possible D gene (6 bases). This CDR3 has 13 residues. The germline V gene encodes CDR1 SGDLS and CDR2 YYNGEE. V lost 0 bases to trimming and J lost 10 bases, with 11 bases between them. The CDR3 DNA reads TGTGCCAGCAGCGTAGCGACAGGCCAGGAGCAGTTCTTC. Residues: CASSVATGQEQFF.

This rearrangement joins TRBV18 to TRBJ2-1, with a possible D match to TRBD2 (7 bases). Germline CDR1 reads KGHSH; CDR2 reads LQKENI. Trimming cost V 3 bases and J 8 bases, with 14 bases left between them. The CDR3 is 14 amino acids. CDR3 in amino acids: CASSPRGGGDEQFF. CDR3 DNA: TGTGCCAGCTCACCCCGAGGCGGGGGCGATGAGCAGTTCTTC.

The chain uses TRBV18 and TRBJ1-2, with 7 bases lining up with TRBD1. After removal of 3 bases from V and 6 bases from J, the junction contained 7 bases not matched to a gene. Germline-derived CDR1 and CDR2 are KGHSH and LQKENI. This CDR3 comprises 14 residues. The DNA for the CDR3 is TGTGCCAGCTCACCGCAGGGGGATCTAGATGGCTACACCTTC. Encoded protein: CASSPQGDLDGYTF.

The chain couples TRBV11-3 to TRBJ1-2, with TRBD1 identical over 8 bases. This CDR3 has 14 residues. Trimming cost V 5 bases and J 2 bases; bases outside gene matches: 4. In germline, CDR1 is SGHNT, CDR2 YENEEA. The DNA for the CDR3 is TGTGCCAGCAGCCCCCGGACAGGGAACTATGGCTACACCTTC. Its protein product is CASSPRTGNYGYTF. Filled out from reference TRBV11-3 and TRBJ1-2, the complete variable domain reads EAGVVQSPRYKIIEKKQPVAFWCNPISGHNTLYWYLQNLGQGPELLIRYENEEAVDDSQLPKDRFSAERLKGVDSTLKIQPAELGDSAVYLCASSPRTGNYGYTFGSGTRLTVV.

The CDR3 DNA follows: TGTGCCAGCAGCTCTTTCAGGGGGCAAGAGACCCAGTACTTC. Translating gives CASSSFRGQETQYF. The rearrangement links TRBV11-1 to TRBJ2-5, with 7 positions matching TRBD1. CDR3 length equals 14 residues. Germline CDR1 SGHAT, CDR2 FQDESV (reference sequence). V trimming: 4 bases; J trimming: 2 bases; junction bases outside the gene matches: 4.

The chain carries TRBV28 and TRBJ2-7; the D gene is possibly TRBD2 (6 bases). Trimming stripped 5 bases from V and 1 base from J, with 12 bases between. CDR3 length equals 14 residues. Germline V gives CDR1 MDHEN, CDR2 SYDVKM. CDR3 residues: CASSTRLESYEQYF. The CDR3 DNA reads as TGTGCCAGCAGTACACGACTAGAATCCTACGAGCAGTACTTC.

The J gene is TRBJ2-5, the V gene TRBV28; 7 bases line up with TRBD1. Germline V gene sequence: CDR1 MDHEN, CDR2 SYDVKM. The CDR3 contains 13 residues. J was trimmed by 2 bases and V by 5 bases; bases with no gene match: 2. In DNA form, the CDR3 reads TGTGCCAGCAGTGACAGGGTTCAAGAGACCCAGTACTTC. Protein: CASSDRVQETQYF.

The chain employs TRBV29-1 and TRBJ2-4, with D possibly TRBD1 on 6 matching bases. The V and J ends lost 6 bases and 5 bases respectively, with 17 bases between them. This CDR3 region has 14 residues. CDR1 is SQVTM and CDR2 is ANQGSEA in the germline V gene. CDR3 coding DNA: TGCAGCGTCACACAGGGCAAGACGGAAAACATTCAGTACTTC. Translating it yields CSVTQGKTENIQYF.